This TCR beta chain stems from a study of shared clonotypes between healthy human individuals. Whole-study findings and limits: Estimated richness was generally greater in naive than memory subsets. The represented genetic and exposure-history diversity was limited by the small number of donors.

This clone is a singleton in its sample. No antigen is known for it. Between the trimmed V and J ends, which lost 0 bases and 4 bases, there was a span of 15 bases. The CDR3 consists of 15 residues. Germline loops: CDR1 GTSNPN, CDR2 SVGIG (reference sequence). Clones were sequenced by immunoSEQ multiplex PCR, and TCRdb holds only the in-frame ones, with some missing. The table has over 2 million clones, roughly 92% seen once; the top ten hold around 0.35%. This clonotype was obtained from a man aged 18 to 35 in good health. Some clones in this sample may be carry-over from other donors' samples. The chain joins TRBV30 to TRBJ1-2, with TRBD1 as a possible D gene (6 bases). Sequencing was done on a sample of naive CD4+ T cells from PBMCs. Subset specified: CD45RA+ positively selected. This CDR3 is CAWSVSVQGAYGYTF. In nucleotides, the CDR3 is TGTGCCTGGAGTGTATCGGTACAGGGTGCCTATGGCTACACCTTC.